This T cell receptor beta chain was identified in a study of cytomegalovirus exposure and HLA in healthy donors. Trimming cost V 6 bases and J 4 bases; bases outside gene matches: 9. CDR1 and CDR2 (germline): MNHNY, SVGAGI (reference sequence). This CDR3 is 16 amino acids long. Primers: 60 Vbeta forward and 13 Jbeta reverse. Measured with immunoSEQ multiplex PCR; TCRdb has only the in-frame clones, and not every one. This sample contains about 150,000 clones. Sequencing used PBMCs. This sequence joins TRBV6-6 and TRBJ2-2, with 9 bases matching TRBD1. The TCR sequence derives from a man younger than 45 in good health and CMV-seronegative. The CDR3 region has the DNA TGTGCCAGCAGAAGGACCGGGACAGGGACCACCGGGGAGCTGTTTTTT. It encodes CASRRTGTGTTGELFF.